The clone carrying this T cell receptor (beta chain) was seen a handful of times. The junction had 11 bases not matched to a gene; V was cut back by 5 bases and J by 9 bases. The CDR3 has 16 residues. CDR1 SEHNR and CDR2 FQNEAQ come from the germline V gene (reference sequence). Assay used: immunoSEQ multiplex PCR; TCRdb lists only in-frame clones, some missing. The table lists a few hundred thousand clones, around 87% of them singletons. The sample is drawn from a study of blood T cell repertoires in COVID-19. The chain combines TRBV7-9 with TRBJ1-6; 9 bases agree with TRBD1. Sequenced material: peripheral blood. The receptor's source is a man aged 55 to 70 with acute or convalescent COVID-19. The CDR3: CASSPPGQGRGSPLHF. In nucleotides, the CDR3 is TGTGCCAGCAGCCCCCCGGGACAGGGAAGGGGTTCACCCCTCCACTTT. The whole variable domain, filled in from reference TRBV7-9 and TRBJ1-6, reads DTGVSQNPRHKITKRGQNVTFRCDPISEHNRLYWYRQTLGQGPEFLTYFQNEAQLEKSRLLSDRFSAERPKGSFSTLEIQRTEQGDSAMYLCASSPPGQGRGSPLHFGNGTRLTVT.